This paragraph reports one TCR beta chain. Its target is not known. Regarding treatment: roughly 18 received Ad26.COV2.S at low or high dose, single or two shots; roughly five received placebo; per-sample allocation not given. The samples date from day 63 after the first vaccine or placebo injection. A Boston donor was an adult aged 18-55 years. Method: immunoSEQ multiplex PCR; TCRdb's copy keeps in-frame clones and lacks some. Among 300,000 to 350,000 clones listed, roughly nine tenths were seen once. These data come from a study of Ad26.COV2.S vaccination and SARS-CoV-2 variants. The study's findings and limits: Vaccine and placebo recipients had similar non-spike TCR breadth.

This CDR3 has 14 residues. The V and J ends lost 6 bases and 7 bases, in that order; junction bases with no gene match: 5. Germline V gene data show CDR1 as MNHEY and CDR2 as SVGAGI. Sequences were derived from peripheral blood, sampled in a trial of Ad26.COV2.S vaccine versus placebo. The V call is TRBV6-5, the J call TRBJ1-6; TRBD1 agrees at 8 bases. The sequence was obtained from a person between 18 and 60 years old who received the Ad26.COV2.S COVID-19 vaccine or a placebo. The CDR3 DNA follows: TGTGCCAGCAGAATACAGGGGGGAAATTCACCCCTCCACTTT. As protein: CASRIQGGNSPLHF.